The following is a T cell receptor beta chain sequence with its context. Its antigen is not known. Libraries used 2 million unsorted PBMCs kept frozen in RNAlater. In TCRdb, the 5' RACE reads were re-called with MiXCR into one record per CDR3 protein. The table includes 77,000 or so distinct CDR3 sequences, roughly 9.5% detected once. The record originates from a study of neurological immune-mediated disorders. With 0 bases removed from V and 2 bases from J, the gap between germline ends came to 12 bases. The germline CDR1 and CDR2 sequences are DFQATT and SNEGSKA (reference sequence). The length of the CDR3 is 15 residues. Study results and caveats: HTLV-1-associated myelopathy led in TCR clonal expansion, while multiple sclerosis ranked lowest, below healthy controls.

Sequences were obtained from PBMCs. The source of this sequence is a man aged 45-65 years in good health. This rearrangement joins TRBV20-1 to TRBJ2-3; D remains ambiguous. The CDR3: CSARDPAGFTDTQYF. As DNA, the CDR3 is TGCAGTGCTAGAGATCCGGCAGGATTCACAGATACGCAGTATTTT.